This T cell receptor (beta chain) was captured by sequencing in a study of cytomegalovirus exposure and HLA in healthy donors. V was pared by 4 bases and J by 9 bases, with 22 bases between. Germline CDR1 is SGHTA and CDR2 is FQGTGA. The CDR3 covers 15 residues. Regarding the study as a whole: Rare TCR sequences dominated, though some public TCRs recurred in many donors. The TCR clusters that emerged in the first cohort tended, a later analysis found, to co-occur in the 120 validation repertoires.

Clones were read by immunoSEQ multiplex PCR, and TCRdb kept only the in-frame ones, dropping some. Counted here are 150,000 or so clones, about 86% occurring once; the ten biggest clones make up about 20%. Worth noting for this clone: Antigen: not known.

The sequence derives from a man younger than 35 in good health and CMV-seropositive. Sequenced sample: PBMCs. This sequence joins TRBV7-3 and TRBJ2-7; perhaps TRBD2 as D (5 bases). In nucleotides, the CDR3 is TGTGCCAGCAGCTCCCTTCGGACGGGATTCCTCGGGCAGTACTTC. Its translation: CASSSLRTGFLGQYF.